This TCR beta chain was documented in a study of response to subunit inactivated influenza vaccine. Via MiXCR, TCRdb re-called the RT-PCR reads, giving one row per CDR3 protein. Of under 750,000 distinct CDR3 sequences listed, 10% to 15% are singletons. Study-wide results and caveats: A suggestion made by the authors is that each seasonal influenza vaccination recruits few new T cells.

Unmatched junction bases numbered 10, after V lost 4 bases and J lost 4 bases. The CDR3 is 17 amino acids. CDR1 is SGHRS and CDR2 is YFSETQ in the germline V gene. This clonotype came up many times. Its antigen is still unknown. This receptor was taken from a man between 45 and 60 years old who received an inactivated influenza vaccine. This sequence joins TRBV5-1 and TRBJ2-3, with TRBD2 matching 12 bases. The starting material was PBMCs from blood, obtained on the day of vaccination. CDR3 nucleotide sequence: TGCGCCAGCAGCACCGCAATAACTAGCGGGGGGTCAGATACGCAGTATTTT. It translates to CASSTAITSGGSDTQYF.